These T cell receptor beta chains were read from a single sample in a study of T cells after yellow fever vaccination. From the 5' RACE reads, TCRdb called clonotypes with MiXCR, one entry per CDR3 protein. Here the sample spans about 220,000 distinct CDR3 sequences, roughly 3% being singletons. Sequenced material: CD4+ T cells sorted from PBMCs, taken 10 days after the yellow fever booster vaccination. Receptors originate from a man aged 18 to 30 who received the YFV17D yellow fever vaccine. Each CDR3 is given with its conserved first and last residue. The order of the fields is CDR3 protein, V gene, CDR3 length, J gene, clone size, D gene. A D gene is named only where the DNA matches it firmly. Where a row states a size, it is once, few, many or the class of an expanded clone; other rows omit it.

CASSAIGFENTEAFF | TRBV5-4 | 15 | TRBJ1-1 | few | -
CASSLRGMGTGELFF | TRBV5-1 | 15 | TRBJ2-2 | few | -
CSAPPSYVQETQYF | TRBV20-1 | 14 | TRBJ2-5 | - | -
CASSSTHGVEQFF | TRBV7-2 | 13 | TRBJ2-1 | - | -
CASSRGSSDEQFF | TRBV3-1 | 13 | TRBJ2-1 | many | -
CASSLSASGGMETQYF | TRBV5-1 | 16 | TRBJ2-5 | many | TRBD2
CASSPAAGHGETQYF | TRBV5-1 | 15 | TRBJ2-5 | - | -
CASSLFSSGQPQHF | TRBV5-6 | 14 | TRBJ1-5 | few | -
CASSWDRDSTEAFF | TRBV5-4 | 14 | TRBJ1-1 | many | TRBD1
CASSFLVATDRGENIQYF | TRBV28 | 18 | TRBJ2-4 | many | TRBD1
CASSQDRGETETQYF | TRBV4-3 | 15 | TRBJ2-5 | many | -
CASSLAPEVKLFF | TRBV12-3/TRBV12-4 | 13 | TRBJ1-4 | - | -
CASRYPGQGGNQPQHF | TRBV6-1 | 16 | TRBJ1-5 | few | TRBD1
CASSSFRTDTQYF | TRBV5-5 | 13 | TRBJ2-3 | many | -
CASSQAAANTEAFF | TRBV3-1 | 14 | TRBJ1-1 | few | -
CASRPPGTDTQYF | TRBV6-5 | 13 | TRBJ2-3 | - | -
CARSYGAVEAGELFF | TRBV6-5 | 15 | TRBJ2-2 | once | -
CASKVLYEQFF | TRBV6-5 | 11 | TRBJ2-1 | few | -
CASSLVQGSTDTQYF | TRBV5-6 | 15 | TRBJ2-3 | many | -
CSVPQGQETQYF | TRBV20-1 | 12 | TRBJ2-5 | few | -
CASSPRTGDGNIQYF | TRBV5-1 | 15 | TRBJ2-4 | many | TRBD1
CASSPQDRIVDTQYF | TRBV11-2 | 15 | TRBJ2-3 | few | TRBD1
CASSFGQGVEAFF | TRBV12-3/TRBV12-4 | 13 | TRBJ1-1 | many | TRBD1
CASSQGGAGGIQPQHF | TRBV3-1 | 16 | TRBJ1-5 | - | TRBD1
CASSLTNSNQPQHF | TRBV12-3/TRBV12-4 | 14 | TRBJ1-5 | few | -
CAISDRADDEQYF | TRBV10-3 | 13 | TRBJ2-7 | many | -
CASSKGAYEQYF | TRBV5-1 | 12 | TRBJ2-7 | few | -
CASSQSWEKLFF | TRBV3-1 | 12 | TRBJ1-4 | many | -
CATRAGTGGNEQFF | TRBV15 | 14 | TRBJ2-1 | - | TRBD1
CASSFSSNNEQFF | TRBV6-2/TRBV6-3 | 13 | TRBJ2-1 | many | -
CASSLVAGYGYTF | TRBV7-9 | 13 | TRBJ1-2 | many | -
CASSPQVYIRATGELFF | TRBV5-6 | 17 | TRBJ2-2 | many | -
CASGREGETQYF | TRBV6-1 | 12 | TRBJ2-5 | - | -
CASSSIGTGDEKLFF | TRBV5-5 | 15 | TRBJ1-4 | many | TRBD1
CASSLAGDTGANVLTF | TRBV5-5 | 16 | TRBJ2-6 | - | -
CASTQQSPGNTIYF | TRBV2 | 14 | TRBJ1-3 | many | -
CASSLLAGATQYF | TRBV27 | 13 | TRBJ2-4 | many | TRBD2
CASSLDLGPPQETQYF | TRBV5-1 | 16 | TRBJ2-5 | few | -
CSAQSGSVYNEQFF | TRBV20-1 | 14 | TRBJ2-1 | few | -
CASSLGGLPTDTQYF | TRBV7-2 | 15 | TRBJ2-3 | few | TRBD2
CASSQGAGTSGVTDTQYF | TRBV4-1 | 18 | TRBJ2-3 | - | TRBD2
CASNQQVEHTF | TRBV5-5 | 11 | TRBJ1-2 | few | -
CASSQAFVSQYEQYF | TRBV4-2 | 15 | TRBJ2-7 | many | -
CATSDASGPADTQYF | TRBV24-1 | 15 | TRBJ2-3 | many | -
CASSFQPSQGYTF | TRBV12-3/TRBV12-4 | 13 | TRBJ1-2 | many | -
CASSPPQGAKSNQPQHF | TRBV18 | 17 | TRBJ1-5 | many | TRBD1
CASRTRFRIGYTF | TRBV6-1 | 13 | TRBJ1-2 | many | -
CASRSHTMNTEAFF | TRBV5-1 | 14 | TRBJ1-1 | few | -
CAIRAGETQYF | TRBV10-3 | 11 | TRBJ2-5 | - | -